This T cell receptor beta chain was captured in a study of T cells in Graves' hyperthyroidism and ophthalmopathy. The CDR3 runs to 11 residues. Germline CDR1 and CDR2: MNHEY and SMNVEV (reference sequence). Between the trimmed V and J ends, which lost 8 bases and 0 bases, there was a span of 4 bases. Patients with uncontrolled infections, other autoimmune diseases, pregnancy or lactation were excluded. Template material for amplifying TCR beta CDR3 regions consisted of RNA transcripts. First-round RT-PCR targeting the TCR CDR3 was performed with the HTBI primer set. TCRdb ran MiXCR on the multiplex PCR reads and lists one entry per CDR3 protein. This sample has a few hundred thousand distinct CDR3 sequences, with 15% to 17% found just once.

The sample comprised blood. V gene TRBV27 combines with J gene TRBJ2-5; D remains ambiguous. The TCR comes from a woman aged 25-40 years with Graves' hyperthyroidism. In nucleotides, the CDR3 is TGTGCCAGCGGTGACCAAGAGACCCAGTACTTC. This sequence encodes CASGDQETQYF.